Listed here is a single T cell receptor (beta chain). Clones were read by immunoSEQ multiplex PCR, and TCRdb kept only the in-frame ones, dropping some. The sample holds 50,000 to 60,000 clones, 75% to 90% seen once. This specimen comes from a study of T cell changes during pregnancy in multiple sclerosis. This clonotype was obtained from a female donor with multiple sclerosis, enrolled in a pregnancy study. Sample: CD4+ T cells from peripheral blood mononuclear cells, taken in the first trimester of pregnancy.

The CDR3, as DNA: TGTGCCAGCAGTACCCGGGGGGGGGCCGGGGGTGAGCAGTTCTTC. Amino acid sequence: CASSTRGGAGGEQFF. This chain uses TRBV6-6 with TRBJ2-1, with 8 bases lining up with TRBD2. Germline trimming cut 5 bases from V and 9 bases from J; bases unmatched to any gene: 12. The V gene's germline CDR1 is MNHNY and CDR2 SVGAGI (reference sequence). The CDR3 totals 15 residues.